This is a list of T cell receptor beta chains from one sample in a study of robustness of blood B and T cell sequencing. MiXCR, run by TCRdb on the PCR reads, gives a single entry per CDR3 protein. The sample yields a few thousand distinct CDR3 sequences, 45% to 60% seen once. The sample consisted of peripheral blood. The source of these receptors is a human donor in good health. The CDR3 runs from the conserved cysteine through the conserved F or W. The D gene is left open where the match is weak. Clone size appears in some rows only: once, few, many, or a class for an expanded clone.

>TRBV30|TRBJ1-2|few|NA
TGTGCCTGGAACATCGGGGGAGTTTATGGCTACACCTTC
CAWNIGGVYGYTF
>TRBV12-3/TRBV12-4|TRBJ2-1|few|NA
TGTGCCAGCACCCGGGACGAGGGTTACAATGAGCAGTTCTTC
CASTRDEGYNEQFF
>TRBV5-1|TRBJ1-1|NA|TRBD1
TGCGCCAGCAGCTTACAGGGGTCGGTTGGGACTGAAGCTTTCTTT
CASSLQGSVGTEAFF
>TRBV10-1|TRBJ1-1|NA|NA
TGCGCCAGCAGTCCGCCCGGGTCGACTGAAGCTTTCTTT
CASSPPGSTEAFF
>TRBV29-1|TRBJ1-1|few|NA
TGCAGCGTTGAAAAAGGGCAGAACACTGAAGCTTTCTTT
CSVEKGQNTEAFF
>TRBV5-1|TRBJ2-3|NA|TRBD1
TGCGCCAGCAGCACAGGGACAGACCTTTACACAGATACGCAGTATTTT
CASSTGTDLYTDTQYF
>TRBV7-6|TRBJ2-1|NA|NA
TGTGCCAGCAGCTTACTGTCCGATCTCAACAATGAGCAGTTCTTC
CASSLLSDLNNEQFF
>TRBV29-1|TRBJ1-1|few|TRBD1
TGCAGCGTTGGGCAGGGGGTGTGGACTGAAGCTTTCTTT
CSVGQGVWTEAFF
>TRBV29-1|TRBJ1-2|NA|NA
TGCAGCGTCAGGACGGTTTATGGCTACACCTTC
CSVRTVYGYTF
>TRBV30|TRBJ2-2|NA|TRBD1
TGTGCCTGGAGTGTAGGTCAGGGGGCCTCCGGGGAGCTGTTTTTT
CAWSVGQGASGELFF
>TRBV6-5|TRBJ2-3|few|NA
TGTGCCAGCAGTTACTCGACAGGCACAGATACGCAGTATTTT
CASSYSTGTDTQYF
>TRBV27|TRBJ1-2|NA|TRBD1
TGTGCCAGCAGTCGAAGAGACAGGGGTATGGGCTACACCTTC
CASSRRDRGMGYTF
>TRBV4-2|TRBJ2-1|few|TRBD2
TGTGCCAGCAGCCAAGGGCTACATAGCGGGGGGGGGAATGAGCAGTTCTTC
CASSQGLHSGGGNEQFF
>TRBV13|TRBJ2-7|NA|TRBD1
TGTGCCAGCAGCCGACAGGGGGTGGTCTACGAGCAGTACTTC
CASSRQGVVYEQYF
>TRBV4-1|TRBJ1-2|NA|NA
TGCGCCAGCAGCCAAGGGATGGGGGGGCCAGGTGGCTACACCTTC
CASSQGMGGPGGYTF
>TRBV19|TRBJ1-5|NA|NA
TGTGCCGGCGGCCCCGGGTACCTCAATCAGCCCCAGCATTTT
CAGGPGYLNQPQHF
>TRBV28|TRBJ2-2|few|NA
TGTGCCAGCAGTTGGACGACCGCGAACACCGGGGAGCTGTTTTTT
CASSWTTANTGELFF
>TRBV5-6|TRBJ1-3|few|TRBD1
TGTGCCAGCACTTCCGGGACAGATGGAAACACCATATATTTT
CASTSGTDGNTIYF
>TRBV6-1|TRBJ1-1|NA|NA
TGTGCCAGCGGGGAATTTAACACTGAAGCTTTCTTT
CASGEFNTEAFF
>TRBV7-3|TRBJ2-1|few|NA
TGTGCCAGCAGCTTAAGTAGGGGTAACAATGAGCAGTTCTTC
CASSLSRGNNEQFF
>TRBV5-1|TRBJ1-2|NA|NA
TGCGCCAGCAGCTTGAGCCCGGACGGTCGGGACTACACCTTC
CASSLSPDGRDYTF
>TRBV12-3/TRBV12-4|TRBJ2-3|NA|TRBD1
TGTGCCAGCAGAAAGGACAGGGGAACAGATACGCAGTATTTT
CASRKDRGTDTQYF
>TRBV30|TRBJ1-5|NA|NA
TGTGCCTGGGAAAAGGGAAGCAATCAGCCCCAGCATTTT
CAWEKGSNQPQHF
>TRBV29-1|TRBJ2-1|once|TRBD1
TGCAGCACTAACAGGGGGGCCTACAATGAGCAGTTCTTC
CSTNRGAYNEQFF
>TRBV5-6|TRBJ1-5|NA|TRBD1
TGTGCCAGCAGCTTGAGATCGGACAGGGACAATCAGCCCCAGCATTTT
CASSLRSDRDNQPQHF
>TRBV7-9|TRBJ2-7|NA|TRBD1
TGTGCCAGCAGCTTACGGGACAGCTCCTACGAGCAGTACTTC
CASSLRDSSYEQYF
>TRBV5-4|TRBJ2-1|NA|TRBD1
TGTGCCAGCAGCCTTGACAGGGGACGGCTATACAATGAGCAGTTCTTC
CASSLDRGRLYNEQFF
>TRBV4-2|TRBJ2-4|NA|NA
TGTGCCAGCAGCCAAGACGGGCGCACCACCCTAGCCAAAAACATTCAGTACTTC
CASSQDGRTTLAKNIQYF
>TRBV7-9|TRBJ1-2|NA|NA
TGTGCCAGCAGCTTAGGTCCCGGGGGCGAAGGCTACACCTTC
CASSLGPGGEGYTF
>TRBV4-1|TRBJ2-7|NA|NA
TGCGCCAGCAGCCAAGATTATAGTTCCTACGAGCAGTACTTC
CASSQDYSSYEQYF
>TRBV5-5|TRBJ1-1|NA|TRBD1
TGTGCCAGCAGCCCACAGGGGGGCTCTGAAGCTTTCTTT
CASSPQGGSEAFF
>TRBV15|TRBJ1-2|few|TRBD1
TGTGCCACCAGCAAAAGTGATCCAGGGGGAGGGTATGGCTACACCTTC
CATSKSDPGGGYGYTF
>TRBV10-3|TRBJ2-7|few|NA
TGTGCCATCAGTGAGTCGGGGCCGCAGTACTTC
CAISESGPQYF
>TRBV20-1|TRBJ2-2|NA|TRBD2
TGCAGTGCTACCGGGGGGACCAACACCGGGGAGCTGTTTTTT
CSATGGTNTGELFF
>TRBV5-6|TRBJ2-7|few|NA
TGTGCCAGCAGCCCACCTACGGGGCCGACCTACGAGCAGTACTTC
CASSPPTGPTYEQYF
>TRBV18|TRBJ1-1|NA|NA
TGTGCCAGCTCGGGGGGGCCGAACACTGAAGCTTTCTTT
CASSGGPNTEAFF
>TRBV7-3|TRBJ1-2|medium-sized|TRBD1
TGTGCCAGCAGCCCGGACAGGGACTATGGCTACACCTTC
CASSPDRDYGYTF
>TRBV6-4|TRBJ2-3|NA|NA
TGTGCCAGCAGTGACTCGGCAGGTAGCACAGATACGCAGTATTTT
CASSDSAGSTDTQYF
>TRBV20-1|TRBJ2-3|few|NA
TGCAGTGCTCACTTCGTCGAAATAGCGAGGGCGCAGTATTTT
CSAHFVEIARAQYF
>TRBV7-2|TRBJ2-6|few|NA
TGTGCCAGCAGCTTTGCTGGGGCCAACGTCCTGACTTTC
CASSFAGANVLTF
>TRBV6-1|TRBJ2-2|few|TRBD2
TGTGCCAGCAGACAAGCAGCGGGGGGCCTCTCCGGGGAGCTGTTTTTT
CASRQAAGGLSGELFF
>TRBV4-1|TRBJ2-3|NA|NA
TGCGCCAGCAGCCAAGATAACATTCGGGGACTCCTCACAGATACGCAGTATTTT
CASSQDNIRGLLTDTQYF
>TRBV19|TRBJ2-2|NA|NA
TGTGCCAGTAGTATCCCCGGGACCGGGGAGCTGTTTTTT
CASSIPGTGELFF
>TRBV19|TRBJ1-4|NA|NA
TGTGCCAGTAGAAAGGACAGAAATGAAAAACTGTTTTTT
CASRKDRNEKLFF
>TRBV30|TRBJ2-3|few|NA
TGTGCCTGGAGCTCGAACACAGATACGCAGTATTTT
CAWSSNTDTQYF
>TRBV20-1|TRBJ2-7|NA|TRBD1
TGCAGTGCTACCCCGGGACAGGATTCCTACGAGCAGTACTTC
CSATPGQDSYEQYF
>TRBV5-1|TRBJ1-1|NA|NA
TGCGCCAGCAGCCCACTCACAGGGAACACTGAAGCTTTCTTT
CASSPLTGNTEAFF
>TRBV6-1|TRBJ1-4|few|TRBD1
TGTGCCAGCGGAAGACAGGGGGCAAATGAAAAACTGTTTTTT
CASGRQGANEKLFF
>TRBV4-1|TRBJ1-2|few|NA
TGCGCCAGCAGCCAAGTCGGTTCGCGAAACTATGGCTACACCTTC
CASSQVGSRNYGYTF
>TRBV7-2|TRBJ1-5|NA|NA
TGTGCCAGCAGCTTTGGCTCCACCTCTCAGCCCCAGCATTTT
CASSFGSTSQPQHF
>TRBV11-2|TRBJ1-4|NA|NA
TGTGCCAGCAGCTTGAGTTTAACTAATGAAAAACTGTTTTTT
CASSLSLTNEKLFF